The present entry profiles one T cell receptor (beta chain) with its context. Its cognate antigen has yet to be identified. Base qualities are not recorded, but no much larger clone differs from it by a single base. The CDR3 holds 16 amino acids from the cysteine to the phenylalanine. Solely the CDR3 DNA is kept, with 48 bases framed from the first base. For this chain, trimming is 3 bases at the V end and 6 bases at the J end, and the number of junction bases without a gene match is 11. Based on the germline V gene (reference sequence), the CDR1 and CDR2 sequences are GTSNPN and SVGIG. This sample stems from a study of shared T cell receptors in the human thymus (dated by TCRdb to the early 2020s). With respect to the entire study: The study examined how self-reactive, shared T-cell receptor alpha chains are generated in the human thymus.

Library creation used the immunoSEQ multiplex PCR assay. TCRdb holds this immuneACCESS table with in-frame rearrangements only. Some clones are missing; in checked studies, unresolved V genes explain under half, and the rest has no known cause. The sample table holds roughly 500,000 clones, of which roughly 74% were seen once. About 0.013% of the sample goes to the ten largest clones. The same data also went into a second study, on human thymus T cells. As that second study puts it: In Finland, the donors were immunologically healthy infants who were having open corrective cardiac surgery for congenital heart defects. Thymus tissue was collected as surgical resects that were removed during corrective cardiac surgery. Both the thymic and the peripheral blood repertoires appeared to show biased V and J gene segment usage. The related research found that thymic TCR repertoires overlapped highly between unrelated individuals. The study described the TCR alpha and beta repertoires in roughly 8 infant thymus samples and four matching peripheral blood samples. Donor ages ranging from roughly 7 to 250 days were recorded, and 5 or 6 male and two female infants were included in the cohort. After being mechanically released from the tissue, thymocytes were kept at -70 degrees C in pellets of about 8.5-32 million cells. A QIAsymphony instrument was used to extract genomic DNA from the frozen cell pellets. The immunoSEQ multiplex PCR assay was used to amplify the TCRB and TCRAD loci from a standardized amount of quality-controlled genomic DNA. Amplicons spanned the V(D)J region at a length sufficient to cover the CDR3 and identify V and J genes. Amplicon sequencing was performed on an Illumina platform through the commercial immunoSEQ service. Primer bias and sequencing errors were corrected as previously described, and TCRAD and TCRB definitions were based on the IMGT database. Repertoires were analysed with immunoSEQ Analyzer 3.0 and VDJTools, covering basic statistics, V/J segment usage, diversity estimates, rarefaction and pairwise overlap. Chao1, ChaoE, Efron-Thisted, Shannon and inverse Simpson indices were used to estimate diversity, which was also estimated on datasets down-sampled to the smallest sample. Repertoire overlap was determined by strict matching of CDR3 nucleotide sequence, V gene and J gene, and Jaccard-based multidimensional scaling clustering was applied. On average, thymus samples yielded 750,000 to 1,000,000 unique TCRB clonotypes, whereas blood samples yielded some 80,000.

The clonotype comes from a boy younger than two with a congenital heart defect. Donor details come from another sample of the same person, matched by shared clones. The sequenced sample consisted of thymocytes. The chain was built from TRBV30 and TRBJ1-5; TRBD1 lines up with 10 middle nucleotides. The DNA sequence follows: TGTGCCTGGAGCGCCACGGGACAGGGGCGGAGTCAGCCCCAGCATTTT. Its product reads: CAWSATGQGRSQPQHF.